A selection of T cell receptor beta chains follows, all from one sample in a study of blood T cell repertoires in COVID-19. The repertoire was sequenced with immunoSEQ multiplex PCR; TCRdb's copy has only in-frame clones and lacks some. The profile shows 350,000 to 450,000 clones, 75% to 90% of them singletons. Material for sequencing was peripheral blood. Receptors were obtained from a woman aged 40 to 49 with COVID-19, enrolled during active disease. The CDR3 runs from the conserved cysteine through the conserved F or W. The D gene is left open where the match is weak. Clone sizes are given selectively: once, few, many, or a class where the clone is expanded.

j_call clone_size d_call v_call cdr3_aa cdr3_nt
TRBJ1-5 - TRBD1 TRBV13 CASSPISDRVRAQPQHF TGTGCCAGCAGCCCGATCTCGGACAGGGTTAGGGCTCAGCCCCAGCATTTT
TRBJ1-4 - TRBD1 TRBV18 CASSPAGTGGYEKLFF TGTGCCAGCTCACCAGCCGGGACAGGGGGCTATGAAAAACTGTTTTTT
TRBJ2-3 - - TRBV18 CASSPSRGQKSTDTQYF TGTGCCAGCTCACCATCAAGGGGCCAGAAGAGCACAGATACGCAGTATTTT
TRBJ2-5 - TRBD2 TRBV19 CASSSGGGYYQETQYF TGTGCCAGTAGCTCCGGGGGGGGCTATTACCAAGAGACCCAGTACTTC
TRBJ1-2 - - TRBV6-5 CASSSQAYGYTF TGTGCCAGCAGTTCCCAGGCCTACGGCTACACCTTC
TRBJ2-7 - TRBD1 TRBV7-2 CASSRGTGGTYEQYF TGTGCCAGCAGCCGCGGGACAGGGGGGACCTACGAGCAGTACTTC
TRBJ1-3 - - TRBV5-1 CASSSMDLASGNTIYF TGCGCCAGCAGCTCGATGGACCTAGCCTCTGGAAACACCATATATTTT
TRBJ2-3 - TRBD1 TRBV9 CASSVSGGTGVTDTQYF TGTGCCAGCAGCGTGAGCGGCGGGACAGGGGTCACAGATACGCAGTATTTT
TRBJ1-1 few TRBD1 TRBV11-2 CASSDRTGYEAFF TGTGCCAGCAGCGACCGGACAGGTTATGAAGCTTTCTTT
TRBJ1-4 - - TRBV6-5 CASSPDSRNEKLFF TGTGCCAGCAGTCCGGACAGCAGGAATGAAAAACTGTTTTTT
TRBJ1-5 - - TRBV24-1 CATSAGDQPQHF TGTGCCACCAGTGCAGGGGATCAGCCCCAGCATTTT
TRBJ1-2 - - TRBV24-1 CATSDSNSRHGYTF TGTGCCACCAGTGATTCGAACAGCCGTCATGGCTACACCTTC
TRBJ2-3 - - TRBV5-4 CASSLFSVNTDTQYF TGTGCCAGCAGCTTGTTCTCAGTCAACACAGATACGCAGTATTTT
TRBJ2-2 - TRBD2 TRBV11-3 CASRRLAGEGTGELFF TGTGCCAGCAGAAGACTAGCGGGAGAGGGCACCGGGGAGCTGTTTTTT
TRBJ1-2 - - TRBV28 CASSRGPREGLDYGYTF TGTGCCAGCAGTCGCGGGCCAAGGGAGGGGCTCGACTATGGCTACACCTTC
TRBJ1-1 - - TRBV5-1 CASAASGFTEAFF TGCGCCAGCGCCGCGAGTGGTTTCACTGAAGCTTTCTTT
TRBJ1-1 once - TRBV28 CASTPGGGYTEAFF TGTGCCAGCACCCCCGGGGGGGGATACACTGAAGCTTTCTTT
TRBJ2-2 - TRBD2 TRBV19 CASSVAGGPGGELFF TGTGCCAGTAGTGTTGCGGGGGGGCCTGGCGGGGAGCTGTTTTTT
TRBJ2-2 - TRBD1 TRBV11-2 CASSFGDRGLTGELFF TGTGCCAGCAGCTTCGGGGACAGGGGGCTCACCGGGGAGCTGTTTTTT
TRBJ1-4 - - TRBV4-3 CASSQGHRATNEKLFF TGCGCCAGCAGCCAGGGCCACAGGGCAACTAATGAAAAACTGTTTTTT
TRBJ1-5 once - TRBV7-2 CASSLTTSNQPQHF TGTGCCAGCAGCTTAACGACAAGTAATCAGCCCCAGCATTTT
TRBJ1-4 - TRBD1 TRBV29-1 CSAGGGQGKGEKLFF TGCAGCGCCGGGGGGGGACAGGGCAAGGGAGAAAAACTGTTTTTT
TRBJ2-3 - - TRBV4-1 CASSQDRTSFTDTQYF TGCGCCAGCAGCCAAGATCGCACTAGCTTCACAGATACGCAGTATTTT
TRBJ2-2 - TRBD1 TRBV7-2 CASSLWGQINTGELFF TGTGCCAGCAGCTTATGGGGACAGATCAACACCGGGGAGCTGTTTTTT
TRBJ1-1 once - TRBV28 CASITAPGNTEAFF TGTGCCAGCATTACGGCACCGGGGAACACTGAAGCTTTCTTT
TRBJ1-2 - TRBD1 TRBV9 CASSNEGGQGSRYYGYTF TGTGCCAGCTCTAACGAAGGGGGACAGGGGTCAAGATACTATGGCTACACCTTC
TRBJ2-3 - TRBD2 TRBV3-1/TRBV3-2 CASSQGLAGGTQYF TGTGCCAGCAGCCAAGGACTAGCGGGGGGTACGCAGTATTTT
TRBJ2-5 once - TRBV9 CASSFNSGQETQYF TGTGCCAGCAGCTTTAATAGTGGCCAAGAGACCCAGTACTTC
TRBJ2-2 - - TRBV7-2 CASSLEGTRSAGELFF TGTGCCAGCAGCTTAGAGGGGACAAGGAGCGCCGGGGAGCTGTTTTTT